This is a list of T cell receptor beta chains from one sample in a study of T cells in Graves' hyperthyroidism and ophthalmopathy. TCRdb reprocessed the multiplex PCR reads via MiXCR and lists one record per CDR3 protein. In the table there are more than 300,000 distinct CDR3 sequences, less than 15% of which are singletons. Sequencing was done on a sample of blood. The receptors were sampled from a woman under 30 with Graves' hyperthyroidism. The CDR3 runs from the conserved cysteine through the conserved F or W. The D gene is left open where the match is weak. Some rows have no size entry. The others give once, few or many, or a class for an expanded clone.

TGCGCCAGCAGCCAAATCCCCGGGACTAGCGGTTACAATGAGCAGTTCTTC CASSQIPGTSGYNEQFF TRBV4-1 many TRBD2 TRBJ2-1
TGTGCCAGCTCACCGGGACCCGCTCGCGAGCAGTACTTC CASSPGPAREQYF TRBV18 many - TRBJ2-7
TGTGCCAGCTCGCCACAGGAATCTCCCTATGGCTACACCTTC CASSPQESPYGYTF TRBV18 many - TRBJ1-2
TGCGCCAGCAGCTTAAATCCGGGTGGCACTGAAGCTTTCTTT CASSLNPGGTEAFF TRBV5-1 - - TRBJ1-1
TGTGCCAGCTCACCGAACCCAACAGGGAACGCCGAAAAACTGTTTTTT CASSPNPTGNAEKLFF TRBV18 many - TRBJ1-4
TGCAGTGCTCGGGAGTCAGAGGAAAAACTGTTTTTT CSARESEEKLFF TRBV20-1 many - TRBJ1-4
TGTGCCATCAGTGAGTCCGACAGGGTACGAGGCTATGGCTACACCTTC CAISESDRVRGYGYTF TRBV10-3 many TRBD1 TRBJ1-2
TGTGCCAGCAGCCCCTCGGGGGCAGCCCAAGAGACCCAGTACTTC CASSPSGAAQETQYF TRBV27 - - TRBJ2-5
TGTGCCAGCAGCTCCCCGGGACTAGCGGGATCACCAGATACGCAGTATTTT CASSSPGLAGSPDTQYF TRBV7-2 many TRBD2 TRBJ2-3
TGCAGTGCTCGAAATGGACCGGCAAATTCACCCCTCCACTTT CSARNGPANSPLHF TRBV20-1 many - TRBJ1-6
TGCAGCGTCGGGGGGGGACAGGGGAATAGGGAGCAGTACTTC CSVGGGQGNREQYF TRBV29-1 many TRBD1 TRBJ2-7